One TCR beta chain is described in this entry. Its antigen remains unknown. This entry is derived from a study of Tregs in tolerant kidney transplant recipients. The CDR3 consists of 16 residues. Germline lookup yields CDR1 SGHNT and CDR2 YENEEA. The trim removed 2 bases at V and 6 bases at J, leaving 10 bases unmatched. Data came from immunoSEQ multiplex PCR; TCRdb stores just in-frame clones and leaves some out. The sample lists approximately 60,000 clones; 80% to 90% were seen once. Related graft donors supplied nonmyeloablative bone marrow transplants, and mixed chimerism was transient. Study-level points and caveats: This study did not directly address biological reproducibility.

Here the sequenced sample was CD4+ T cells from blood (PBMCs), taken 6 months after the transplant. The TCR originated in a human patient who received a combined kidney and bone marrow transplant. Some of these T cells may belong to the graft donor. V gene TRBV11-3 combines with J gene TRBJ2-1, with 7 bases lining up with TRBD2. CDR3 region: CASSLMAASGRNEQFF. In nucleotides, the CDR3 is TGTGCCAGCAGCTTAATGGCGGCTAGCGGCCGCAATGAGCAGTTCTTC.